Here is one T cell receptor (beta chain) with its context. Per the germline V gene, CDR1 is SGHKS and CDR2 is YYEKEE (reference sequence). With 3 bases removed from V and 6 bases from J, the gap between germline ends came to 16 bases. This CDR3 comprises 14 residues. The data were taken from a study of control samples from healthy donors and cancer patients. Method: immunoSEQ multiplex PCR; TCRdb's copy keeps in-frame clones and lacks some. The sample lists some 140,000 clones, roughly 89% occurring once. The gene calls are TRBV5-5 and TRBJ2-7; the D gene is possibly TRBD2 (7 bases). The receptor was isolated from a man aged 30 to 39 in good health. The specimen was blood. CDR3 nucleotide sequence: TGTGCCAGCAGCTCCAGGGGAGGGGGGCTCGAGCAGTACTTC. Translating it yields CASSSRGGGLEQYF.